Listed below are T cell receptor beta chains from one sample, sequenced in a study of blood T cell repertoires in COVID-19. Generated by immunoSEQ multiplex PCR, the TCRdb table keeps only in-frame clones and is missing some. The table has fewer than 150,000 clones, roughly four fifths seen once. The specimen sequenced was peripheral blood. These receptors originate from a human donor in a cohort sampled during active COVID-19. CDR3s include the opening cysteine and the closing phenylalanine or tryptophan. Fields, in order: V gene, J gene, D gene, clone size, CDR3 DNA, CDR3 protein. D genes are given only for firm matches. Size is omitted from some rows. Given values are once, few, many or a class for expanded clones.

V gene: TRBV19
J gene: TRBJ2-5
D gene: TRBD1
clone size: -
CDR3 DNA: TGTGCCAGTAGTTTCCTCCCAATGGACAGGGATGAGACCCAGTACTTC
CDR3 protein: CASSFLPMDRDETQYF

V gene: TRBV5-1
J gene: TRBJ2-5
D gene: TRBD2
clone size: -
CDR3 DNA: TGCGCCAGCAGCTTGGCCCTAGCGGGGGGGCCCCAAGAGACCCAGTACTTC
CDR3 protein: CASSLALAGGPQETQYF

V gene: TRBV6-6
J gene: TRBJ2-7
D gene: -
clone size: few
CDR3 DNA: TGTGCCAGCAGGGCAACCTACGAGCAGTACTTC
CDR3 protein: CASRATYEQYF

V gene: TRBV10-2
J gene: TRBJ1-5
D gene: TRBD1
clone size: -
CDR3 DNA: TGCGCCAGCAGCGAAGGACAGGGGTCCAATCAGCCCCAGCATTTT
CDR3 protein: CASSEGQGSNQPQHF

V gene: TRBV27
J gene: TRBJ2-2
D gene: -
clone size: few
CDR3 DNA: TGTGCCAGCAGTCCCCGCGGACTCTTATTGAACACCGGGGAGCTGTTTTTT
CDR3 protein: CASSPRGLLLNTGELFF

V gene: TRBV7-8
J gene: TRBJ1-5
D gene: -
clone size: -
CDR3 DNA: TGTGCCAGCAGCTTGTTAGGGGGCAATCAGCCCCAGCATTTT
CDR3 protein: CASSLLGGNQPQHF

V gene: TRBV9
J gene: TRBJ2-7
D gene: -
clone size: -
CDR3 DNA: TGTGCCAGCAGCGAGGGGTGGGGGCTCTACGAGCAGTACTTC
CDR3 protein: CASSEGWGLYEQYF

V gene: TRBV28
J gene: TRBJ1-1
D gene: TRBD1
clone size: many
CDR3 DNA: TGTGCCAGCAGTACCGGGACAGGCATGAACACTGAAGCTTTCTTT
CDR3 protein: CASSTGTGMNTEAFF

V gene: TRBV29-1
J gene: TRBJ1-2
D gene: TRBD1
clone size: once
CDR3 DNA: TGCAGCGGGGGGACAGGGGGATTGGATGGCTACACCTTC
CDR3 protein: CSGGTGGLDGYTF

V gene: TRBV10-3
J gene: TRBJ2-5
D gene: TRBD2
clone size: once
CDR3 DNA: TGTGCCATCAGTCCCGGGACTAGCAGAGAGACCCAGTACTTC
CDR3 protein: CAISPGTSRETQYF

V gene: TRBV3-1/TRBV3-2
J gene: TRBJ1-6
D gene: -
clone size: -
CDR3 DNA: TGTGCCAGCAGCCAAGCGGTGGGGGCTCTGGATTCACCCCTCCACTTT
CDR3 protein: CASSQAVGALDSPLHF

V gene: TRBV18
J gene: TRBJ2-3
D gene: -
clone size: -
CDR3 DNA: TGTGCCAGCTCACCAATCCTTCTGGGGGCAACAGATACGCAGTATTTT
CDR3 protein: CASSPILLGATDTQYF

V gene: TRBV6-4
J gene: TRBJ2-3
D gene: -
clone size: -
CDR3 DNA: TGTGCCAGCAGCCCACAGAGGGGGACCTTCACAGATACGCAGTATTTT
CDR3 protein: CASSPQRGTFTDTQYF

V gene: TRBV3-1/TRBV3-2
J gene: TRBJ1-6
D gene: -
clone size: few
CDR3 DNA: TGTGCCAGCAGTCGCGGGGTCGGGGAGGGTTCACCCCTCCACTTT
CDR3 protein: CASSRGVGEGSPLHF

V gene: TRBV6-2/TRBV6-3
J gene: TRBJ1-6
D gene: TRBD1
clone size: -
CDR3 DNA: TGTGCCAGCAGTTACTCGGTGGACAGGGCATCCTATAATTCACCCCTCCACTTT
CDR3 protein: CASSYSVDRASYNSPLHF

V gene: TRBV18
J gene: TRBJ2-2
D gene: -
clone size: -
CDR3 DNA: TGTGCCAGCTCACCTCGGCAGGCGAACACCGGGGAGCTGTTTTTT
CDR3 protein: CASSPRQANTGELFF

V gene: TRBV21-1
J gene: TRBJ1-1
D gene: -
clone size: -
CDR3 DNA: TGTGCCAGCAAAACCGGGACAGGGGGCACTGAAGCTTTCTTT
CDR3 protein: CASKTGTGGTEAFF

V gene: TRBV7-7
J gene: TRBJ2-1
D gene: TRBD2
clone size: -
CDR3 DNA: TGTGCTAGCAGCTCCCGGACTAGCGGGGGGGCAGATGAGCAGTTCTTC
CDR3 protein: CASSSRTSGGADEQFF

V gene: TRBV10-1
J gene: TRBJ1-1
D gene: TRBD1
clone size: -
CDR3 DNA: TGCGCCAGCAGTGAGGCTGGGGGACAGGGGGTGAACACTGAAGCTTTCTTT
CDR3 protein: CASSEAGGQGVNTEAFF

V gene: TRBV4-1
J gene: TRBJ2-7
D gene: TRBD1
clone size: -
CDR3 DNA: TGCGCCAGCAGCCCGCAGGGGGCTTCCTACGAGCAGTACTTC
CDR3 protein: CASSPQGASYEQYF

V gene: TRBV5-1
J gene: TRBJ2-1
D gene: TRBD2
clone size: -
CDR3 DNA: TGCGCCAGCAGCGGGATAGCGGGGGGGCCGTACAATGAGCAGTTCTTC
CDR3 protein: CASSGIAGGPYNEQFF

V gene: TRBV4-1
J gene: TRBJ2-7
D gene: TRBD2
clone size: -
CDR3 DNA: TGCGCCAGCAGCCAAGGTGGGACTAGCGGCGACGAGCAGTACTTC
CDR3 protein: CASSQGGTSGDEQYF

V gene: TRBV25-1
J gene: TRBJ1-5
D gene: -
clone size: once
CDR3 DNA: TGTGCCAGCAGGGAGGGCGTTCAGCCCCAGCATTTT
CDR3 protein: CASREGVQPQHF

V gene: TRBV4-1
J gene: TRBJ1-2
D gene: -
clone size: -
CDR3 DNA: TGCGCCAGCAGCCAATGGGAGGGAGGCTATGGCTACACCTTC
CDR3 protein: CASSQWEGGYGYTF

V gene: TRBV5-5
J gene: TRBJ1-1
D gene: -
clone size: once
CDR3 DNA: TGTGCCACCCGGCGGGAGGGGCGGAACACTGAAGCTTTCTTT
CDR3 protein: CATRREGRNTEAFF

V gene: TRBV9
J gene: TRBJ1-2
D gene: TRBD1
clone size: -
CDR3 DNA: TGTGCCAGCAGCGCGGGGACGGGACAGGGCGGAGGCTACACCTTC
CDR3 protein: CASSAGTGQGGGYTF

V gene: TRBV7-5
J gene: TRBJ1-1
D gene: -
clone size: once
CDR3 DNA: TGTGCCAGAAGCTACCGAGACAGGGCTGGTGGGCTCAGCTGGAACACTGAAGCTTTCTTT
CDR3 protein: CARSYRDRAGGLSWNTEAFF

V gene: TRBV29-1
J gene: TRBJ2-1
D gene: -
clone size: -
CDR3 DNA: TGCAGCGTTGAGGGCGGGTCGGACGACAATGAGCAGTTCTTC
CDR3 protein: CSVEGGSDDNEQFF

V gene: TRBV6-5
J gene: TRBJ1-2
D gene: -
clone size: -
CDR3 DNA: TGTGCCAGCAGTTACTCGAGGAGGGCCACTAACTATGGCTACACCTTC
CDR3 protein: CASSYSRRATNYGYTF

V gene: TRBV30
J gene: TRBJ2-2
D gene: TRBD2
clone size: -
CDR3 DNA: TGTGCCTGGAGCCCCCCCGTCGGGGGGGTTACCGGGGAGCTGTTTTTT
CDR3 protein: CAWSPPVGGVTGELFF

V gene: TRBV11-2
J gene: TRBJ2-5
D gene: TRBD2
clone size: -
CDR3 DNA: TGTGCCAGCAGCTTAGATAGCGGGGGGGCCTGGGAGACCCAGTACTTC
CDR3 protein: CASSLDSGGAWETQYF

V gene: TRBV5-1
J gene: TRBJ1-2
D gene: -
clone size: -
CDR3 DNA: TGCGCCAGCAGCTTGGACAGTTTGAACTATGGCTACACCTTC
CDR3 protein: CASSLDSLNYGYTF

V gene: TRBV12-5
J gene: TRBJ1-5
D gene: TRBD1
clone size: -
CDR3 DNA: TGTGCTAGTGGTTGCAACGGGACAGCTGCCAATCAGCCCCAGCATTTT
CDR3 protein: CASGCNGTAANQPQHF

V gene: TRBV9
J gene: TRBJ2-7
D gene: TRBD2
clone size: -
CDR3 DNA: TGTGCCAGCAGCGTAGCTACCGGGGGGGCTATAAACGAGCAGTACTTC
CDR3 protein: CASSVATGGAINEQYF

V gene: TRBV11-2
J gene: TRBJ1-2
D gene: -
clone size: few
CDR3 DNA: TGTGCCAGCAGCTCGCGACCGGAGAACTATGGCTACACCTTC
CDR3 protein: CASSSRPENYGYTF

V gene: TRBV9
J gene: TRBJ1-2
D gene: TRBD1
clone size: -
CDR3 DNA: TGTGCCAGCAGCGCCCCCCGGGACAGGGCTAACTATGGCTACACCTTC
CDR3 protein: CASSAPRDRANYGYTF

V gene: TRBV12-3/TRBV12-4
J gene: TRBJ1-1
D gene: -
clone size: -
CDR3 DNA: TGTGCCAGCAGTTCTCGGGGCACTGAAGCTTTCTTT
CDR3 protein: CASSSRGTEAFF

V gene: TRBV29-1
J gene: TRBJ2-1
D gene: -
clone size: -
CDR3 DNA: TGCAGCCTTCACCTTGGGACTGCTCCTGATGAGCAGTTCTTC
CDR3 protein: CSLHLGTAPDEQFF

V gene: TRBV18
J gene: TRBJ2-5
D gene: TRBD1
clone size: once
CDR3 DNA: TGTGCCAGCTCATATGGGGGACAGAGCCAAGAGACCCAGTACTTC
CDR3 protein: CASSYGGQSQETQYF

V gene: TRBV3-1/TRBV3-2
J gene: TRBJ1-2
D gene: TRBD1
clone size: -
CDR3 DNA: TGTGCCAGCAGCCAAGTGCGGCCAGGGGGCGCGGGCTCCTATGGCTACACCTTC
CDR3 protein: CASSQVRPGGAGSYGYTF

V gene: TRBV7-9
J gene: TRBJ2-5
D gene: TRBD2
clone size: -
CDR3 DNA: TGTGCCAGCAGCTATCCTAGCGGGGGGCTCCAAGAGACCCAGTACTTC
CDR3 protein: CASSYPSGGLQETQYF

V gene: TRBV30
J gene: TRBJ2-3
D gene: -
clone size: -
CDR3 DNA: TGTGCCTGGAGTGTATCTTTGAGTGGCACAGATACGCAGTATTTT
CDR3 protein: CAWSVSLSGTDTQYF

V gene: TRBV5-4
J gene: TRBJ1-1
D gene: -
clone size: -
CDR3 DNA: TGTGCCAGCAGCCCTGACGTTGGCTCCCAGAGGGAAGCTTTCTTT
CDR3 protein: CASSPDVGSQREAFF

V gene: TRBV12-3/TRBV12-4
J gene: TRBJ2-5
D gene: -
clone size: -
CDR3 DNA: TGTGCCAGCACCGGCCTAGTGGGAGAGACCCAGTACTTC
CDR3 protein: CASTGLVGETQYF

V gene: TRBV15
J gene: TRBJ1-1
D gene: -
clone size: -
CDR3 DNA: TGTGCCACCAGCAGAGATCCCGGGGAGGGAACTGAAGCTTTCTTT
CDR3 protein: CATSRDPGEGTEAFF

V gene: TRBV6-1
J gene: TRBJ1-4
D gene: TRBD1
clone size: -
CDR3 DNA: TGTGCCAGCAGTGAAGCGGGGACAGGGGGCGAAGTACTGTTTTTT
CDR3 protein: CASSEAGTGGEVLFF

V gene: TRBV5-4
J gene: TRBJ2-3
D gene: TRBD1
clone size: -
CDR3 DNA: TGTGCCAGCAGCTTGGGCCGGGACAGAGTCACAGATACGCAGTATTTT
CDR3 protein: CASSLGRDRVTDTQYF

V gene: TRBV9
J gene: TRBJ2-2
D gene: -
clone size: -
CDR3 DNA: TGTGCCAGCAGCGTAGACAGTAAAACCGGGGAGCTGTTTTTT
CDR3 protein: CASSVDSKTGELFF

V gene: TRBV10-3
J gene: TRBJ2-6
D gene: -
clone size: -
CDR3 DNA: TGTGCCACCCAAGGGGGCTCTGGGGCCAACGTCCTGACTTTC
CDR3 protein: CATQGGSGANVLTF

V gene: TRBV12-3/TRBV12-4
J gene: TRBJ2-1
D gene: -
clone size: -
CDR3 DNA: TGTGCCAGCAGTTTCTTTCGACTTCCTGAGCAGTTCTTC
CDR3 protein: CASSFFRLPEQFF

V gene: TRBV15
J gene: TRBJ2-5
D gene: TRBD2
clone size: -
CDR3 DNA: TGTGCCACCAGCAGGGGGGCTAGCGGGGTCCAAGAGACCCAGTACTTC
CDR3 protein: CATSRGASGVQETQYF

V gene: TRBV11-2
J gene: TRBJ1-3
D gene: -
clone size: -
CDR3 DNA: TGTGCCAGCAGCTTGGGCAGCTCTGGAAACACCATATATTTT
CDR3 protein: CASSLGSSGNTIYF